This record concerns one T cell receptor (beta chain) sequence. Trimming removed 4 bases from V and 6 bases from J; junction bases left unmatched: 4. This CDR3 has 14 amino acids. The V gene's germline CDR1 is LGHNA and CDR2 YSLEER. The record originates from a study of blood T cell repertoires in COVID-19. Study context: Italy, Spain and the United States were the sources of the convalescent and acute COVID-19 samples. The analysed material was cDNA or gDNA that came from T cells, B-cell-depleted T cells, or PBMCs.

In the original workflow: By means of reference gene primer amplification, nucleated cell counts were estimated. The table came from immunoSEQ multiplex PCR; TCRdb's copy has only in-frame clones and leaves some out. That table is the source of V, J and clone size, and D and trimming were worked out from the DNA. The sample comprises about 72,000 clones, about 90% of which are singletons, and less than 9.5% rests with the top ten. The clonotype originates from a human donor in a cohort sampled during active COVID-19. The sequencing sample was made of peripheral blood. This chain links TRBV4-3 with TRBJ2-2; 8 bases agree with TRBD1. For the CDR3, the DNA is TGCGCCAGCAGCCGCAAACAGGGGGCCGGGGAGCTGTTTTTT. Translation: CASSRKQGAGELFF.